A selection of T cell receptor beta chains follows, all from one sample in a study of regulatory T cells in long-lasting Graves disease. A single record per CDR3 protein comes from TCRdb applying MiXCR to the multiplex PCR reads. The sample has around 460,000 distinct CDR3 sequences, 12% to 15% seen once. Separately, the same data were catalogued under a study of T cells in Graves' hyperthyroidism and ophthalmopathy.

This sample comprised peripheral blood mononuclear cells (PBMCs), obtained at new diagnosis, from a patient treated with antithyroid drugs. These receptors were obtained from a woman aged 45 to 65 with Graves disease. Both conserved end residues are part of each CDR3. Fields, in order: V gene, J gene, D gene, clone size, CDR3 protein, CDR3 DNA. A D gene is named only where the DNA matches it firmly. Part of the rows lack a size; the others show once, few, many or a class for expanded clones.

V gene: TRBV27
J gene: TRBJ1-3
D gene: -
clone size: many
CDR3 protein: CASSLSIGDGNTIYF
CDR3 DNA: TGTGCCAGCAGTTTATCGATCGGGGATGGAAACACCATATATTTT

V gene: TRBV20-1
J gene: TRBJ2-1
D gene: -
clone size: many
CDR3 protein: CSARDPKQSSYNEQFF
CDR3 DNA: TGCAGTGCTAGAGATCCGAAACAGTCGAGTTACAATGAGCAGTTCTTC

V gene: TRBV2
J gene: TRBJ1-1
D gene: -
clone size: -
CDR3 protein: CASSEMGRDTEAFF
CDR3 DNA: TGTGCCAGCAGTGAAATGGGCAGGGACACTGAAGCTTTCTTT

V gene: TRBV6-2/TRBV6-3
J gene: TRBJ2-3
D gene: TRBD2
clone size: many
CDR3 protein: CASSKAGTSGRAGTQYF
CDR3 DNA: TGTGCCAGCAGTAAAGCCGGGACTAGCGGGAGGGCCGGTACGCAGTATTTT

V gene: TRBV29-1
J gene: TRBJ2-7
D gene: TRBD1
clone size: many
CDR3 protein: CSVVGTGYYEQYF
CDR3 DNA: TGCAGCGTTGTGGGGACAGGGTACTACGAGCAGTACTTC

V gene: TRBV5-1
J gene: TRBJ1-1
D gene: -
clone size: few
CDR3 protein: CASSVGQLGTEAFF
CDR3 DNA: TGCGCCAGCAGCGTGGGACAACTTGGAACTGAAGCTTTCTTT

V gene: TRBV29-1
J gene: TRBJ2-1
D gene: TRBD2
clone size: many
CDR3 protein: CSVEGGSSYNEQFF
CDR3 DNA: TGCAGCGTTGAGGGAGGGAGCTCCTACAATGAGCAGTTCTTC

V gene: TRBV5-5
J gene: TRBJ2-3
D gene: -
clone size: many
CDR3 protein: CASSLALDSADTQYF
CDR3 DNA: TGTGCCAGCAGCTTGGCATTAGACTCGGCAGATACGCAGTATTTT

V gene: TRBV19
J gene: TRBJ2-1
D gene: -
clone size: once
CDR3 protein: CASSRSPPVDQNEQFF
CDR3 DNA: TGTGCCAGTAGTCGTTCTCCGCCGGTGGATCAAAATGAGCAGTTCTTC

V gene: TRBV12-3/TRBV12-4
J gene: TRBJ1-1
D gene: -
clone size: many
CDR3 protein: CASSFHREDQEAFF
CDR3 DNA: TGTGCCAGCAGTTTTCACAGGGAGGACCAAGAAGCTTTCTTT

V gene: TRBV30
J gene: TRBJ2-7
D gene: TRBD2
clone size: few
CDR3 protein: CAWSLGLARGYEQYF
CDR3 DNA: TGTGCCTGGAGCCTAGGACTAGCTAGGGGCTACGAGCAGTACTTC

V gene: TRBV29-1
J gene: TRBJ1-1
D gene: TRBD1
clone size: many
CDR3 protein: CSIGQGAAEAFF
CDR3 DNA: TGCAGCATAGGACAGGGGGCGGCTGAAGCTTTCTTT

V gene: TRBV5-1
J gene: TRBJ2-3
D gene: TRBD1
clone size: -
CDR3 protein: CASRNMGTATDTQYF
CDR3 DNA: TGCGCCAGCAGGAATATGGGGACAGCTACAGATACGCAGTATTTT

V gene: TRBV6-1
J gene: TRBJ1-5
D gene: -
clone size: -
CDR3 protein: CASMGGNQPQHF
CDR3 DNA: TGTGCCAGCATGGGGGGCAATCAGCCCCAGCATTTT

V gene: TRBV7-8
J gene: TRBJ1-5
D gene: TRBD1
clone size: -
CDR3 protein: CASSLGRMGGGSNQPQHF
CDR3 DNA: TGTGCCAGCAGCTTAGGGCGAATGGGAGGGGGCAGCAATCAGCCCCAGCATTTT

V gene: TRBV24-1
J gene: TRBJ2-1
D gene: TRBD1
clone size: -
CDR3 protein: CATSDPPGQGRNEQFF
CDR3 DNA: TGTGCCACCAGTGACCCCCCTGGACAGGGTAGGAATGAGCAGTTCTTC

V gene: TRBV7-6
J gene: TRBJ2-7
D gene: -
clone size: few
CDR3 protein: CASSPRGVPYEQYF
CDR3 DNA: TGTGCCAGCAGCCCCAGGGGGGTTCCCTACGAGCAGTACTTC

V gene: TRBV6-2/TRBV6-3
J gene: TRBJ2-3
D gene: TRBD2
clone size: -
CDR3 protein: CASGYSLTSGRTDTQYF
CDR3 DNA: TGTGCCAGCGGTTACTCCCTGACTAGCGGGAGAACAGATACGCAGTATTTT

V gene: TRBV2
J gene: TRBJ2-2
D gene: TRBD1
clone size: many
CDR3 protein: CASSDRQGASGELFF
CDR3 DNA: TGTGCCAGCAGTGATAGACAGGGGGCGAGCGGGGAGCTGTTTTTT

V gene: TRBV7-9
J gene: TRBJ2-1
D gene: -
clone size: many
CDR3 protein: CASSLVPHNEQFF
CDR3 DNA: TGTGCCAGCAGCTTAGTTCCCCACAATGAGCAGTTCTTC

V gene: TRBV3-1
J gene: TRBJ1-5
D gene: -
clone size: -
CDR3 protein: CASSPEVAGTFNQPQHF
CDR3 DNA: TGTGCCAGCAGCCCCGAGGTCGCCGGGACTTTCAATCAGCCCCAGCATTTT

V gene: TRBV19
J gene: TRBJ1-5
D gene: -
clone size: few
CDR3 protein: CASSSGRANQPQHF
CDR3 DNA: TGTGCCAGTAGTTCAGGGCGCGCCAATCAGCCCCAGCATTTT

V gene: TRBV18
J gene: TRBJ1-3
D gene: -
clone size: many
CDR3 protein: CASSPPPGSGNTIYF
CDR3 DNA: TGTGCCAGCTCACCACCACCAGGCTCTGGAAACACCATATATTTT

V gene: TRBV12-3/TRBV12-4
J gene: TRBJ2-4
D gene: -
clone size: many
CDR3 protein: CASTPGVAKNIQYF
CDR3 DNA: TGTGCCAGCACCCCGGGTGTAGCCAAAAACATTCAGTACTTC

V gene: TRBV10-3
J gene: TRBJ2-6
D gene: -
clone size: -
CDR3 protein: CAISDSQNSGANVLTF
CDR3 DNA: TGTGCCATCAGTGACTCACAGAACTCTGGGGCCAACGTCCTGACTTTC

V gene: TRBV9
J gene: TRBJ1-2
D gene: TRBD1
clone size: -
CDR3 protein: CASSVAKTGGDWGYTF
CDR3 DNA: TGTGCCAGCAGCGTAGCAAAGACAGGGGGTGACTGGGGCTACACCTTC

V gene: TRBV7-6
J gene: TRBJ1-1
D gene: -
clone size: -
CDR3 protein: CASSLVGDEAFF
CDR3 DNA: TGTGCCAGCAGCTTAGTAGGTGATGAAGCTTTCTTT

V gene: TRBV5-1
J gene: TRBJ2-5
D gene: TRBD2
clone size: many
CDR3 protein: CASSPGTSDQETQYF
CDR3 DNA: TGCGCCAGCAGCCCCGGGACTAGCGACCAAGAGACCCAGTACTTC

V gene: TRBV20-1
J gene: TRBJ2-2
D gene: TRBD1
clone size: many
CDR3 protein: CSARGQRNTGELFF
CDR3 DNA: TGCAGTGCTAGGGGACAGCGGAACACCGGGGAGCTGTTTTTT

V gene: TRBV2
J gene: TRBJ1-5
D gene: -
clone size: many
CDR3 protein: CASRAGSSGVNQPQHF
CDR3 DNA: TGTGCCAGCAGAGCCGGGTCTTCCGGGGTCAATCAGCCCCAGCATTTT

V gene: TRBV5-1
J gene: TRBJ2-7
D gene: TRBD2
clone size: many
CDR3 protein: CASSLGGLADASYEQYF
CDR3 DNA: TGTGCCAGCAGCTTGGGGGGACTAGCGGATGCGTCCTACGAGCAGTACTTC

V gene: TRBV6-5
J gene: TRBJ2-3
D gene: TRBD2
clone size: many
CDR3 protein: CASSYSWPSGILDTQYF
CDR3 DNA: TGTGCCAGCAGTTACTCATGGCCTAGCGGGATATTAGATACGCAGTATTTT

V gene: TRBV3-1
J gene: TRBJ1-1
D gene: -
clone size: many
CDR3 protein: CASSQNRMNTEAFF
CDR3 DNA: TGTGCCAGCAGCCAGAACAGGATGAACACTGAAGCTTTCTTT

V gene: TRBV28
J gene: TRBJ1-4
D gene: -
clone size: many
CDR3 protein: CASSPESAGPTNEKLFF
CDR3 DNA: TGTGCCAGCAGTCCCGAGTCGGCCGGACCAACTAATGAAAAACTGTTTTTT

V gene: TRBV5-1
J gene: TRBJ2-7
D gene: TRBD1
clone size: few
CDR3 protein: CASSLEGTGQYEQYF
CDR3 DNA: TGCGCCAGCAGCTTGGAAGGGACAGGGCAGTACGAGCAGTACTTC

V gene: TRBV28
J gene: TRBJ2-2
D gene: -
clone size: many
CDR3 protein: CASSGQALNTGELFF
CDR3 DNA: TGTGCCAGCAGCGGGCAAGCCTTGAACACCGGGGAGCTGTTTTTT

V gene: TRBV30
J gene: TRBJ1-3
D gene: TRBD1
clone size: many
CDR3 protein: CAWSVRWDRGPSGNTIYF
CDR3 DNA: TGTGCCTGGAGTGTACGTTGGGACAGGGGCCCCTCTGGAAACACCATATATTTT

V gene: TRBV3-1
J gene: TRBJ1-1
D gene: TRBD1
clone size: -
CDR3 protein: CASSPHRDRGTEAFF
CDR3 DNA: TGTGCCAGCAGCCCACACCGGGACAGGGGCACTGAAGCTTTCTTT

V gene: TRBV29-1
J gene: TRBJ2-1
D gene: -
clone size: many
CDR3 protein: CSVEVLGSSYNEQFF
CDR3 DNA: TGCAGCGTTGAAGTTTTGGGAAGCTCCTACAATGAGCAGTTCTTC

V gene: TRBV30
J gene: TRBJ2-7
D gene: TRBD2
clone size: -
CDR3 protein: CAWSAGWGLAGGYEQYF
CDR3 DNA: TGTGCCTGGAGTGCAGGGTGGGGACTAGCGGGAGGGTACGAGCAGTACTTC

V gene: TRBV6-1
J gene: TRBJ1-4
D gene: -
clone size: many
CDR3 protein: CASTVFSTNEKLFF
CDR3 DNA: TGTGCCAGCACAGTCTTCTCAACTAATGAAAAACTGTTTTTT

V gene: TRBV3-1
J gene: TRBJ2-3
D gene: -
clone size: many
CDR3 protein: CASSQDTIRDLGSDQTQYF
CDR3 DNA: TGTGCCAGCAGCCAAGACACGATCCGGGACTTAGGAAGCGATCAGACGCAGTATTTT

V gene: TRBV7-2
J gene: TRBJ2-7
D gene: -
clone size: -
CDR3 protein: CASSLEPAGSYEQYF
CDR3 DNA: TGTGCCAGCAGCTTAGAACCTGCGGGCTCCTACGAGCAGTACTTC

V gene: TRBV11-1
J gene: TRBJ2-3
D gene: -
clone size: many
CDR3 protein: CASSPREDVYAQYF
CDR3 DNA: TGTGCCAGCAGCCCCCGGGAAGATGTATACGCGCAGTATTTT

V gene: TRBV28
J gene: TRBJ2-3
D gene: -
clone size: many
CDR3 protein: CASREDRFQISSTDTQYF
CDR3 DNA: TGTGCCAGCAGGGAAGACAGGTTCCAAATTTCTAGCACAGATACGCAGTATTTT

V gene: TRBV20-1
J gene: TRBJ1-5
D gene: -
clone size: many
CDR3 protein: CSAIGMSNQPQHF
CDR3 DNA: TGCAGTGCTATCGGGATGTCCAATCAGCCCCAGCATTTT

V gene: TRBV9
J gene: TRBJ2-7
D gene: TRBD2
clone size: many
CDR3 protein: CASSVGLAVYEQYF
CDR3 DNA: TGTGCCAGCAGCGTAGGTCTAGCGGTCTACGAGCAGTACTTC

V gene: TRBV12-3/TRBV12-4
J gene: TRBJ2-7
D gene: -
clone size: many
CDR3 protein: CASSLSELTYEQYF
CDR3 DNA: TGTGCCAGCAGCTTAAGTGAGTTGACCTACGAGCAGTACTTC

V gene: TRBV4-2
J gene: TRBJ2-4
D gene: TRBD1
clone size: few
CDR3 protein: CASSQGTGEANIQYF
CDR3 DNA: TGTGCCAGCAGCCAAGGGACAGGGGAGGCAAACATTCAGTACTTC

V gene: TRBV5-4
J gene: TRBJ1-1
D gene: TRBD1
clone size: few
CDR3 protein: CASSAQQGGSSEAFF
CDR3 DNA: TGTGCCAGCAGCGCCCAACAGGGGGGAAGCTCTGAAGCTTTCTTT

V gene: TRBV20-1
J gene: TRBJ2-1
D gene: -
clone size: few
CDR3 protein: CSARTSEPYNEQFF
CDR3 DNA: TGCAGTGCTAGGACTAGTGAACCCTACAATGAGCAGTTCTTC

V gene: TRBV5-5
J gene: TRBJ2-1
D gene: TRBD2
clone size: -
CDR3 protein: CASSPYRTSGGAVEQFF
CDR3 DNA: TGCGCCAGCAGCCCCTATAGGACTAGCGGGGGGGCAGTTGAGCAGTTCTTC

V gene: TRBV6-1
J gene: TRBJ1-6
D gene: TRBD1
clone size: many
CDR3 protein: CASSDRGRNFNSPLHF
CDR3 DNA: TGTGCCAGCAGTGACAGGGGGCGGAATTTTAATTCACCCCTCCACTTT

V gene: TRBV6-1
J gene: TRBJ2-2
D gene: -
clone size: many
CDR3 protein: CASRPGASATRELFF
CDR3 DNA: TGTGCCAGCAGACCCGGGGCTAGCGCCACCCGGGAGCTGTTTTTT

V gene: TRBV3-1
J gene: TRBJ1-5
D gene: TRBD1
clone size: -
CDR3 protein: CASSTSLTGEAQPQHF
CDR3 DNA: TGTGCCAGCTCAACAAGTTTGACAGGGGAAGCTCAGCCCCAGCATTTT

V gene: TRBV3-1
J gene: TRBJ2-5
D gene: TRBD2
clone size: -
CDR3 protein: CASSPNHSGQETQYF
CDR3 DNA: TGTGCCAGCAGCCCTAACCATAGCGGGCAAGAGACCCAGTACTTC

V gene: TRBV5-5
J gene: TRBJ2-7
D gene: TRBD1
clone size: -
CDR3 protein: CASSLDWTGSSYEQYF
CDR3 DNA: TGTGCCAGCAGCTTGGATTGGACAGGGAGCTCCTACGAGCAGTACTTC

V gene: TRBV30
J gene: TRBJ1-1
D gene: TRBD1
clone size: many
CDR3 protein: CAWSVPPGGEAFF
CDR3 DNA: TGTGCCTGGAGTGTACCCCCAGGGGGCGAAGCTTTCTTT

V gene: TRBV7-9
J gene: TRBJ2-5
D gene: -
clone size: many
CDR3 protein: CASSPSGVKETQYF
CDR3 DNA: TGTGCCAGCAGCCCTAGTGGGGTGAAAGAGACCCAGTACTTC

V gene: TRBV24-1
J gene: TRBJ2-1
D gene: TRBD1
clone size: -
CDR3 protein: CATSDGQGASGEQFF
CDR3 DNA: TGTGCCACCAGTGATGGACAGGGGGCGTCAGGTGAGCAGTTCTTC